The present entry profiles one T cell receptor beta chain with its context. Patients had chemo-refractory metastatic non-small-cell lung cancer and received focal radiation plus CTLA-4 blockade that used ipilimumab. The data derive from a study of radiotherapy plus CTLA-4 blockade in lung cancer. Repertoires were generated with immunoSEQ multiplex PCR, while TCRdb's copy carries only in-frame clones and drops some. The sample lists about 86,000 clones; 80% to 85% were seen once. The CDR3 consists of 12 residues. Trimming stripped 4 bases from V and 6 bases from J, with 6 bases between. Germline assignment: CDR1 KGHSH and CDR2 LQKENI.

The chain is built from TRBV18 and TRBJ2-2; D unclear. The sequence derives from a human donor with non-small cell lung cancer who had stable disease on radiotherapy plus ipilimumab. Sequences were derived from peripheral blood, sampled from a patient treated with radiotherapy plus ipilimumab. CDR3 sequence reads: CASSRGAGELFF. The CDR3, as DNA: TGTGCCAGCTCACGTGGGGCCGGGGAGCTGTTTTTT. Full variable domain (rest looked up from reference TRBV18 and TRBJ2-2): NAGVMQNPRHLVRRRGQEARLRCSPMKGHSHVYWYRQLPEEGLKFMVYLQKENIIDESGMPKERFSAEFPKEGPSILRIQQVVRGDSAAYFCASSRGAGELFFGEGSRLTVL.